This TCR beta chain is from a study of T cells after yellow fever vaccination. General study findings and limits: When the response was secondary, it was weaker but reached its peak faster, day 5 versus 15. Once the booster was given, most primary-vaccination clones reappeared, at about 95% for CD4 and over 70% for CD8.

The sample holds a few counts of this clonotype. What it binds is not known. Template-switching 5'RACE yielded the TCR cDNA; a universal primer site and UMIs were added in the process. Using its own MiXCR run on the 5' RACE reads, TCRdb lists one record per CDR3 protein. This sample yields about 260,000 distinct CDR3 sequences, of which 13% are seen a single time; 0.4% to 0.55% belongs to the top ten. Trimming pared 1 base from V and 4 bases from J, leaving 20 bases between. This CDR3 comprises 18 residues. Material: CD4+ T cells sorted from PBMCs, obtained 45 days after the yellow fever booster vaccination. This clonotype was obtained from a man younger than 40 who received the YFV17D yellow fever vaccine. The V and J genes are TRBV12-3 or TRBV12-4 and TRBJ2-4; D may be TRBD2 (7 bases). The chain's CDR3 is CASSLGSLAEGGKNIQYF. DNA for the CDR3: TGTGCCAGCAGTTTAGGTAGCCTAGCGGAGGGGGGTAAAAACATTCAGTACTTC.